The 18 T cell receptor beta chains reported below all come from one sample, sequenced in a study of blood T cell repertoires in COVID-19. Sequencing was performed with immunoSEQ multiplex PCR; in TCRdb, only in-frame clones are kept and a portion is missing. The table records around 200,000 clones, approximately 78% of them present only once. Sequencing used peripheral blood. Receptors originate from an elderly woman with active or convalescent COVID-19.

In this sample, this clone turned up many times. The rearrangement uses TRBV5-1 and TRBJ1-2, with TRBD1 as a possible D gene (6 bases). V gave up 4 bases and J gave up 7 bases, with 14 bases separating them. This CDR3 region has 13 residues. CDR1 SGHRS and CDR2 YFSETQ come from the germline V gene. CDR3 nucleotide sequence: TGCGCCAGCAGCACCGGGACACAAGGTGGCTACACCTTC. Amino acid sequence: CASSTGTQGGYTF.

The gene calls are TRBV11-2 and TRBJ2-7, with a weak D call TRBD2 (5 bases). Trimming shortened V by 5 bases and J by 3 bases, and 17 bases separated the two germline ends. CDR1 SGHAT and CDR2 FQNNGV come from the germline V gene. This CDR3 is built from 15 residues. The CDR3 loop is CASSEDFREIYEQYF. The CDR3 bases are TGTGCCAGCAGCGAAGACTTCCGGGAAATCTACGAGCAGTACTTC.

This chain uses TRBV7-9 with TRBJ2-5; 9 bases map to TRBD2. The J segment lost 2 bases and the V segment lost 5 bases, leaving 6 bases of the junction unmatched. Germline CDR1 SEHNR, CDR2 FQNEAQ (reference sequence). The CDR3 is 15 residues long. The CDR3 nucleotides read TGTGCCAGCAGCCCCCAGAGCGGGGGGCAAGAGACCCAGTACTTC. It translates to CASSPQSGGQETQYF.

The gene calls are TRBV3-1 (or the pseudogene TRBV3-2) and TRBJ2-1; D is uncertain. CDR1 is LGHDT, CDR2 YNNKEL, per germline (reference sequence). The CDR3 consists of 12 residues. V was cut by 3 bases and J by 6 bases, with 6 bases left in between. Here the CDR3 reads CASSHPSNEQFF. As DNA, the CDR3 is TGTGCCAGCAGCCACCCCTCCAATGAGCAGTTCTTC.

The genes are TRBV5-1 and TRBJ1-1, with D perhaps TRBD1 (5 bases). Germline values: CDR1 SGHRS, CDR2 YFSETQ. This CDR3 spans 14 amino acids. V was cut by 0 bases and J by 4 bases, with 10 bases left in between. CDR3 protein: CASSLGGLGTEAFF. Here the CDR3 DNA reads TGCGCCAGCAGCTTGGGGGGCCTGGGCACTGAAGCTTTCTTT.

There are a few counts of this clone. The rearrangement joins TRBV2 to TRBJ1-5; the D is unclear. Germline lookup yields CDR1 SNHLY and CDR2 FYNNEI. This CDR3 is built from 15 residues. V was trimmed by 4 bases and J by 1 base, leaving 11 bases between them. CDR3 in amino acids: CASSGTKQSNQPQHF. The CDR3 DNA follows: TGTGCCAGCAGTGGAACCAAACAGAGCAATCAGCCCCAGCATTTT.

The rearrangement uses TRBV5-1 and TRBJ2-3; 7 bases are shared with TRBD1. The CDR3 length is 12 residues. CDR1 is SGHRS and CDR2 is YFSETQ in the germline V gene. Trimming cost V 4 bases and J 9 bases; bases outside gene matches: 5. CDR3 in amino acids: CASSPRTGTQYF. The CDR3 coding sequence is TGCGCCAGCAGCCCCCGGACAGGAACGCAGTATTTT. Using reference TRBV5-1 and TRBJ2-3 for the parts outside the CDR3, the full variable domain is KAGVTQTPRYLIKTRGQQVTLSCSPISGHRSVSWYQQTPGQGLQFLFEYFSETQRNKGNFPGRFSGRQFSNSRSEMNVSTLELGDSALYLCASSPRTGTQYFGPGTRLTVL.

This clone was recorded once. The chain combines TRBV12-3 or TRBV12-4 with TRBJ2-5; no definite D call. V gave up 3 bases and J gave up 10 bases, with 9 bases separating them. The CDR3 contains 11 residues. CDR3 loop: CASSFLAVQYF. The CDR3 region has the DNA TGTGCCAGCAGTTTTTTGGCGGTCCAGTACTTC.

The chain combines TRBV4-3 with TRBJ2-1; D is unclear. Per the germline V gene, CDR1 is LGHNA and CDR2 is YSLEER. The CDR3 totals 13 residues. Trimming stripped 4 bases from V and 7 bases from J, with 11 bases between. CDR3 region: CASSPTPRNEQFF. CDR3 bases: TGCGCCAGCAGCCCAACCCCGCGTAATGAGCAGTTCTTC.

This clone was seen a single time. The CDR3 coding sequence is TGTGCCAGCACCCTTCCTCGGGGTGCAACTAATGAAAAACTGTTTTTT. The encoded protein is CASTLPRGATNEKLFF. This chain joins TRBV27 and TRBJ1-4; D not resolved. V gave up 7 bases and J gave up 0 bases, with 15 bases separating them. CDR1 is MNHEY and CDR2 is SMNVEV in the germline V gene (reference sequence). The length of the CDR3 is 16 residues.

The chain employs TRBV5-1 and TRBJ1-3; 7 positions agree with TRBD1. J lost 2 bases, V lost 0 bases, and 2 bases had no gene match. This CDR3 has 15 amino acids. Germline V gene lookup returns CDR1 SGHRS and CDR2 YFSETQ. CDR3 bases: TGCGCCAGCAGCTTGGACACAGGGGCTGGAAACACCATATATTTT. It yields the protein CASSLDTGAGNTIYF.

The chain couples TRBV5-4 to TRBJ1-1; a possible D gene is TRBD1 (6 bases). Germline-derived CDR1 and CDR2 are SGHNT and YYREEE (reference sequence). The CDR3 has 14 residues. V lost 2 bases, J lost 6 bases, and 14 bases lay in between. DNA of the CDR3: TGTGCCAGCAGCTTAACAGGGAGTAAGGCTGAAGCTTTCTTT. Translation gives CASSLTGSKAEAFF. Together with reference TRBV5-4 and TRBJ1-1, the CDR3 gives the full variable domain: ETGVTQSPTHLIKTRGQQVTLRCSSQSGHNTVSWYQQALGQGPQFIFQYYREEENGRGNFPPRFSGLQFPNYSSELNVNALELDDSALYLCASSLTGSKAEAFFGQGTRLTVV.

Ten or more counts support this clone. The rearrangement joins TRBV6-5 to TRBJ2-7; possible D gene TRBD1, 5 bases. This CDR3 spans 13 amino acids. V was trimmed by 6 bases and J by 3 bases, leaving 12 bases between them. Per germline, CDR1 MNHEY and CDR2 SVGAGI. The CDR3 protein is CASSPGTGYEQYF. The CDR3 DNA reads as TGTGCCAGCAGCCCCGGTACAGGCTACGAGCAGTACTTC.

This clone was counted only a few times. V and J are TRBV7-2 and TRBJ2-1; TRBD2 agrees at 14 bases. This CDR3 is 18 amino acids long. Looked up from germline, CDR1 is SGHTA and CDR2 is FQGNSA. After removal of 2 bases from V and 8 bases from J, the junction contained 11 bases not matched to a gene. The CDR3 region has the DNA TGTGCCAGCAGCTTAACAAGACTAGCGGGGGGGCGGTTGGATGAGCAGTTCTTC. Encoded protein: CASSLTRLAGGRLDEQFF.

The V gene is TRBV19, the J gene TRBJ1-5; D ambiguous. The CDR3 spans 13 residues. The germline V gene has CDR1 LNHDA and CDR2 SQIVND (reference sequence). Trimming pared 8 bases from V and 2 bases from J, leaving 10 bases between. The CDR3 here is CASEVSGNQPQHF. The CDR3 DNA reads TGTGCCAGTGAGGTTAGTGGCAATCAGCCCCAGCATTTT. The full variable domain, its missing parts supplied by reference TRBV19 and TRBJ1-5, is DGGITQSPKYLFRKEGQNVTLSCEQNLNHDAMYWYRQDPGQGLRLIYYSQIVNDFQKGDIAEGYSVSREKKESFPLTVTSAQKNPTAFYLCASEVSGNQPQHFGDGTRLSIL.

V gene TRBV6-1 combines with J gene TRBJ1-4; no clear D. This CDR3 is 13 amino acids long. Trimming shortened V by 1 base and J by 6 bases, and 6 bases separated the two germline ends. CDR1 MNHNS and CDR2 SASEGT come from the germline V gene. The CDR3 reads CASSEGAHEKLFF. The CDR3 DNA is TGTGCCAGCAGTGAAGGGGCACATGAAAAACTGTTTTTT.

This chain connects TRBV6-1 to TRBJ1-2; tentative D call: TRBD1 (6 bases). CDR3 size: 15 residues. The germline V gene encodes CDR1 MNHNS and CDR2 SASEGT. The V end lost 1 base, the J end lost 6 bases, and 15 bases lay between the germline ends. CDR3 amino acids: CASSEEWPKGDGYTF. The DNA for the CDR3 is TGTGCCAGCAGTGAAGAGTGGCCCAAGGGGGATGGCTACACCTTC.

The V gene is TRBV7-9, the J gene TRBJ1-1; D is perhaps TRBD1 (6 bases). CDR1 is SEHNR, CDR2 FQNEAQ, per germline (reference sequence). Between the trimmed V and J ends, which lost 1 base and 4 bases, there was a span of 10 bases. The CDR3 sequence is 14 residues long. CDR3 nucleotide sequence: TGTGCCAGCAGCTTAGGGCAGGGGTCCACTGAAGCTTTCTTT. It encodes CASSLGQGSTEAFF.